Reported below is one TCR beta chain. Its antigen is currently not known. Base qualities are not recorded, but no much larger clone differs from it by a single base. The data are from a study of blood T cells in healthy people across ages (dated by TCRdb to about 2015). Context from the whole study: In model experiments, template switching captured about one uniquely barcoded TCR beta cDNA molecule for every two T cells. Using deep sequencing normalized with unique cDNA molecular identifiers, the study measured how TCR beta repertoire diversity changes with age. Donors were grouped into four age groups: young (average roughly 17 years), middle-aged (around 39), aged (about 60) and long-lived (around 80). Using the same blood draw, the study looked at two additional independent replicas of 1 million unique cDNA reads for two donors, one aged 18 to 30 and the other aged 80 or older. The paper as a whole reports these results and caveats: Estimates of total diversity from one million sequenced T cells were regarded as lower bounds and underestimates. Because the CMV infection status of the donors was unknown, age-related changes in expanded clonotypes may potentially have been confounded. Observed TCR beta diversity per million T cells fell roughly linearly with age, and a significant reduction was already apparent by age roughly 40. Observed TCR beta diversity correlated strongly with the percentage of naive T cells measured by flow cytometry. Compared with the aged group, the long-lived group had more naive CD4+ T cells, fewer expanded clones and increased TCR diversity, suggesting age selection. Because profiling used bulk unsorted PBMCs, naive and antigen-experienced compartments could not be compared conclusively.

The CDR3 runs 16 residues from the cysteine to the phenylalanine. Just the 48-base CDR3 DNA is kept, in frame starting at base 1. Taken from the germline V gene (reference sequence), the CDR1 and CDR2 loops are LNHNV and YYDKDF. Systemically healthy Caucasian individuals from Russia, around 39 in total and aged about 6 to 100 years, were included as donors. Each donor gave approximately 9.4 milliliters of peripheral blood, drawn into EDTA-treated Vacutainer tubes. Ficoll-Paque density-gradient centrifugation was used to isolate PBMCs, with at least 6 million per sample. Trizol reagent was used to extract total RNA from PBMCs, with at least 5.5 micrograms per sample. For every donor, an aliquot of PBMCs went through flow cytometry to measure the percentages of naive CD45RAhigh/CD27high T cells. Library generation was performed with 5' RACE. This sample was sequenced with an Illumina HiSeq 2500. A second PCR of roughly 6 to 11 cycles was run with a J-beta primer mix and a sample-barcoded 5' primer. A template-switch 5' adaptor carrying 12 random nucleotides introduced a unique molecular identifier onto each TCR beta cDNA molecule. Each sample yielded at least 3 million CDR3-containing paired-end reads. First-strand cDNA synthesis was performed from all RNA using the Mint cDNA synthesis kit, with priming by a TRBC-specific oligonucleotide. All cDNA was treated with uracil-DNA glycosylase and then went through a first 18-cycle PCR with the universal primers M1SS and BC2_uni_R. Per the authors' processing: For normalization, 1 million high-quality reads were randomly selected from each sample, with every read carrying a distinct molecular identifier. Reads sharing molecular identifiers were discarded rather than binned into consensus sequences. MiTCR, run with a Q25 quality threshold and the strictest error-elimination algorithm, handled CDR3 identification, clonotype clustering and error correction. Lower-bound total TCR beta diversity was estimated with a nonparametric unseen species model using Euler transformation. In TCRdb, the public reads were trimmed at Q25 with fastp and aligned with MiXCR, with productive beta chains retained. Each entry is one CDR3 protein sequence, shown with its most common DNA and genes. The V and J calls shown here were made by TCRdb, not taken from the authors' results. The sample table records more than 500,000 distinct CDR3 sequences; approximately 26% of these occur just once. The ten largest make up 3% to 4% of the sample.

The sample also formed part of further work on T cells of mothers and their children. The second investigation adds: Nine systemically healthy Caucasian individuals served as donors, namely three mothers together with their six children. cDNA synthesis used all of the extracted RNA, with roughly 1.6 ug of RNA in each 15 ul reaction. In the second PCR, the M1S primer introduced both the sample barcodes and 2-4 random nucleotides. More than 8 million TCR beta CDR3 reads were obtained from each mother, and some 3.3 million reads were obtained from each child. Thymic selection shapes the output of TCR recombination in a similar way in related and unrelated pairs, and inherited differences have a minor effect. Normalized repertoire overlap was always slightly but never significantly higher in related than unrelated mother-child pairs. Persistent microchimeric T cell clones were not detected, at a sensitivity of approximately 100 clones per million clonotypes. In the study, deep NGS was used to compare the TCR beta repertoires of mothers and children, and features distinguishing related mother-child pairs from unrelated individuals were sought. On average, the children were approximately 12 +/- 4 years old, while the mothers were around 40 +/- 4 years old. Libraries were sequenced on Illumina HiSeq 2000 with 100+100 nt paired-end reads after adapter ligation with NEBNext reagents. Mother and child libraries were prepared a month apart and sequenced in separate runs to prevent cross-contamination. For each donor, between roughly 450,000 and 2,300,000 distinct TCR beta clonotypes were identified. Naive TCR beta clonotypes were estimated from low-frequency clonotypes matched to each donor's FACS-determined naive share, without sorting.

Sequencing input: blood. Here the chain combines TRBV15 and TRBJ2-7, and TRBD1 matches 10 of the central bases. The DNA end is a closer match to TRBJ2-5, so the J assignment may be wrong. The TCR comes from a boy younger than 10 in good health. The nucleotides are TGTGCCACCAGCAAAATAAGACAGGGGGCTGTGGAGACCCAGTACTTC. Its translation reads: CATSKIRQGAVETQYF.